A single sample gave rise to the 20 T cell receptor beta chains below, sequenced in a study of identical twins. TCRdb analysed the 5' RACE reads with MiXCR anew, one entry per CDR3 protein. The profile covers roughly 750,000 distinct CDR3 sequences, with about 20% appearing a single time and roughly 4% taken by the ten largest. Another study also made use of these data, one on T cells expressing NK-cell markers.

The specimen was PBMCs. The receptors originated from a woman aged 18-29 years in good health.

This chain uses TRBV5-1 with TRBJ1-1; D is possibly TRBD1 (5 bases). CDR1 is SGHRS and CDR2 is YFSETQ in the germline V gene. This CDR3 region has 14 residues. The V end was cut by 2 bases, the J end by 6 bases, with 14 bases between. DNA of the CDR3: TGCGCCAGCAGCTTTGGGGGTCCTGGATCTGAAGCTTTCTTT. Protein: CASSFGGPGSEAFF.

The gene calls are TRBV29-1 and TRBJ2-7; 11 positions agree with TRBD2. CDR3 length: 14 residues. Germline CDR1 and CDR2: SQVTM and ANQGSEA. J was trimmed by 3 bases and V by 6 bases; bases with no gene match: 7. CDR3 protein: CSVATSGSIYEQYF. In DNA form, the CDR3 reads TGCAGCGTCGCTACTAGCGGGAGCATCTACGAGCAGTACTTC.

V and J are TRBV20-1 and TRBJ2-7, with TRBD2 matching over 7 bases. The CDR3 has 14 amino acids. J was trimmed by 5 bases and V by 6 bases; bases with no gene match: 13. Per germline, CDR1 DFQATT and CDR2 SNEGSKA (reference sequence). The chain's CDR3 is CSASRKGLTDEQYF. The CDR3 DNA reads TGCAGTGCGTCGCGTAAGGGACTAACTGACGAGCAGTACTTC.

The CDR3 sequence: CASSLGLSRGEGSYNEQFF. CDR3 in DNA: TGTGCCAGCAGCTTAGGTCTCTCGCGGGGGGAGGGCTCCTACAATGAGCAGTTCTTC. V usage is TRBV11-1 and J usage is TRBJ2-1, with 8 positions matching TRBD2. Germline V gene lookup returns CDR1 SGHAT and CDR2 FQDESV (reference sequence). This CDR3 has 19 residues. V lost 1 base, J lost 0 bases, and 11 bases stayed unmatched.

This clonotype was picked up many times. Here the CDR3 reads CASSLVEGGNEQFF. The CDR3 nucleotides read TGTGCCAGCAGTTTAGTGGAGGGGGGGAATGAGCAGTTCTTC. The chain couples TRBV12-3 or TRBV12-4 to TRBJ2-1, with D possibly TRBD2 on 7 matching bases. The CDR3 sequence is 14 residues long. Trimming removed 1 base at V and 7 bases at J, with 11 bases between.

This chain links TRBV7-9 with TRBJ2-1; D may be TRBD1 or TRBD2 (5 bases each). Trimming pared 6 bases from V and 7 bases from J, leaving 22 bases between. This CDR3 has 16 amino acids. Germline-derived CDR1 and CDR2 are SEHNR and FQNEAQ (reference sequence). DNA of the CDR3: TGTGCCAGCAGGGGCTCCGGGACCCCTCGGTCGAATGAGCAGTTCTTC. Encoded protein: CASRGSGTPRSNEQFF.

The rearrangement uses TRBV9 and TRBJ2-3; D is undetermined. V was cut by 4 bases and J by 6 bases, with 9 bases left in between. The CDR3 has 12 amino acids. CDR1 SGDLS and CDR2 YYNGEE come from the germline V gene. The CDR3 protein is CASSPFVDTQYF. In DNA form, the CDR3 reads TGTGCCAGCAGCCCGTTCGTTGATACGCAGTATTTT.

V usage is TRBV12-3 or TRBV12-4 and J usage is TRBJ1-2, with D possibly being TRBD1 (5 bases). CDR3 length equals 13 residues. Trimming removed 3 bases at V and 8 bases at J, with 13 bases between. Here the CDR3 DNA reads TGTGCCAGCAGTTTCTCCTCCGGGACCGGCTACACCTTC. Its translation: CASSFSSGTGYTF.

The chain links TRBV20-1 to TRBJ1-4, with 8 nucleotides matching TRBD1. The CDR3 length is 12 residues. Trimming cost V 1 base and J 8 bases; bases outside gene matches: 0. Germline V lookup: CDR1 DFQATT, CDR2 SNEGSKA (reference sequence). DNA of the CDR3: TGCAGTGCTAGAGGACAGGGGGAAAAACTGTTTTTT. Translating it yields CSARGQGEKLFF.

Many counts were recorded for this clonotype. The DNA of the CDR3 is TGTGCCAGCAGTCCAGTGGACAGGGAACAGACCCAGTACTTC. Protein sequence: CASSPVDREQTQYF. This chain links TRBV12-3 or TRBV12-4 with TRBJ2-5, with TRBD1 identical over 8 bases. With 5 bases clipped from V and 6 bases from J, the junction kept 8 bases outside the gene matches. The CDR3 loop spans 14 amino acids.

The table lists this clonotype with many counts. This chain uses TRBV10-3 with TRBJ1-1, with D perhaps matching TRBD1 (5 bases). The CDR3 has 13 amino acids. Trimming removed 7 bases from V and 1 base from J, with 10 bases in between. Germline V lookup: CDR1 ENHRY, CDR2 SYGVKD. The CDR3 loop is CAITATGNTEAFF. The CDR3 nucleotides are TGTGCCATCACCGCCACAGGGAACACTGAAGCTTTCTTT.

The chain employs TRBV3-1 and TRBJ1-5; no clear D. In germline, CDR1 is LGHDT, CDR2 YNNKEL (reference sequence). Between the trimmed V and J ends, which lost 3 bases and 10 bases, there was a span of 16 bases. CDR3 length: 14 amino acids. The CDR3 reads CASSHNTGESPQHF. Written as DNA, the CDR3 is TGTGCCAGCAGCCATAACACGGGTGAGAGTCCCCAGCATTTT.

The rearrangement joins TRBV5-1 to TRBJ2-1; D is ambiguous. Germline V CDR1 and CDR2: SGHRS, YFSETQ. V was clipped by 3 bases and J by 9 bases, with 13 bases between them. This CDR3 is 13 amino acids long. CDR3 nucleotides: TGCGCCAGCAGCTATAGAGGACCCGGTGAGCAGTTCTTC. This encodes CASSYRGPGEQFF.

The chain couples TRBV6-2 or TRBV6-3 to TRBJ2-6; D is unresolved. V was trimmed by 6 bases and J by 0 bases, leaving 12 bases between them. CDR1 is MNHEY and CDR2 is SVGEGT in the germline V gene. The CDR3 has 16 residues. This CDR3 is CASSSTAFSGANVLTF. In nucleotides, the CDR3 is TGTGCCAGCAGCTCCACCGCGTTCTCTGGGGCCAACGTCCTGACTTTC.

V and J are TRBV12-3 or TRBV12-4 and TRBJ2-2; 7 bases are a match to TRBD2. This CDR3 is built from 15 residues. Unmatched junction bases numbered 4, after V lost 2 bases and J lost 4 bases. Here the CDR3 reads CASSLRLASTGELFF. For the CDR3, the DNA is TGTGCCAGCAGTTTAAGACTAGCCAGCACCGGGGAGCTGTTTTTT.

The rearrangement links TRBV24-1 to TRBJ1-5, with D perhaps TRBD1 (5 bases). Germline CDR1 KGHDR, CDR2 SFDVKD. This CDR3 has 14 amino acids. V lost 7 bases, J lost 12 bases, and 21 bases lay in between. CDR3 in amino acids: CATRSGTQLMGQHF. For the CDR3, the DNA is TGTGCCACCAGGTCAGGGACCCAGTTGATGGGCCAGCATTTT.

In this sample, this clonotype turned up a few times. The rearrangement links TRBV4-3 to TRBJ2-3, with 11 bases aligning to TRBD1. The ends lost 3 bases at V and 4 bases at J; junction bases unmatched: 3. This CDR3 contains 15 residues. Germline CDR1 LGHNA, CDR2 YSLEER. The CDR3 nucleotides read TGCGCCAGCAGCCATCAGGACAGGGGGCCAGATACGCAGTATTTT. It codes for CASSHQDRGPDTQYF.

This clonotype was found a few times. The V and J genes are TRBV7-8 and TRBJ2-1, with D perhaps matching TRBD2 (6 bases). The length of the CDR3 is 13 residues. Germline V CDR1 and CDR2: SGHVS, FQNEAQ. The V and J ends lost 5 bases and 8 bases respectively, with 13 bases between them. The CDR3 is CASSAGLVHEQFF. The DNA for the CDR3 is TGTGCCAGCAGCGCGGGACTCGTCCATGAGCAGTTCTTC.

The rearrangement uses TRBV7-6 and TRBJ2-1; D perhaps matches TRBD2 (5 bases). This CDR3 region has 12 residues. Germline V gene data show CDR1 as SGHVS and CDR2 as FNYEAQ. V was trimmed by 0 bases and J by 15 bases, leaving 12 bases between them. The CDR3 spells CASSLAEGPGFF. In nucleotides, the CDR3 is TGTGCCAGCAGCTTAGCCGAGGGTCCGGGGTTCTTC.

The chain uses TRBV7-9 and TRBJ1-1; 7 bases match TRBD1. The CDR3 sequence is 14 residues long. The V gene's germline CDR1 is SEHNR and CDR2 FQNEAQ (reference sequence). V gave up 3 bases and J gave up 5 bases; unmatched junction bases: 6. Here the CDR3 reads CASSFSRGSTEAFF. In DNA, the CDR3 is TGTGCCAGCAGCTTCAGCAGGGGGTCGACTGAAGCTTTCTTT.